The clone carrying this T cell receptor (beta chain) was seen more than once but under ten times. What it binds is unknown. CDR3 length equals 14 residues. CDR1 and CDR2 (germline): SGHVS, FQNEAQ. Trimming pared 2 bases from V and 5 bases from J, leaving 7 bases between. The data were obtained in a study of PD-1 blockade in classical Hodgkin lymphoma. Described time point: cycle 4 day 1 (C4D1), after five to seven weeks of nivolumab. Brentuximab vedotin exposure varied among the patients, all of whom had relapsed after autologous stem cell transplantation. Sequencing was performed with immunoSEQ multiplex PCR; in TCRdb, only in-frame clones are kept and a portion is missing. The sample lists 15,000 to 20,000 clones, under 90% occurring once. General observations from the study: The study found that TCR diversity rose significantly by C4D1 in CD4+ but not CD8+ cells. Reasons behind the repertoire differences stay unclear, perhaps disease activity or earlier therapy. Relapsed/refractory patients reportedly had lower baseline diversity than newly diagnosed patients.

This clonotype originated in a human donor with classical Hodgkin lymphoma. This chain joins TRBV7-8 and TRBJ1-6; a possible D gene is TRBD1 (6 bases). This material consisted of peripheral blood mononuclear cells (PBMCs), taken before the fourth cycle of nivolumab. CDR3 sequence: CASSLWTDNSPLHF. The CDR3 DNA reads as TGTGCCAGCAGCTTATGGACAGATAATTCACCCCTCCACTTT.